The rows below give T cell receptor beta chains drawn from one sample of a study of beta chain features in type 1 diabetes. Only in-frame clones appear in the TCRdb table, and some are missing; sequencing was by immunoSEQ multiplex PCR. The table includes around 340,000 clones, over 7% detected once. Sequencing was carried out using central memory CD4+ T cells from blood. The receptors originated from a man aged 30 to 45 with type 1 diabetes. The CDR3 runs from the conserved cysteine through the conserved F or W. The D gene is left open where the match is weak. Clone size appears in some rows only: once, few, many, or a class for an expanded clone.

j_gene	abundance	v_gene	d_gene	CDR3aa	CDR3nt
TRBJ1-4	-	TRBV18	-	CASSPTRQNPNEKLFF	TGTGCCAGCTCACCAACTAGACAGAACCCTAATGAAAAACTGTTTTTT
TRBJ2-1	-	TRBV18	-	CASSPLDSHNEQFF	TGTGCCAGCTCACCCCTAGACAGCCACAATGAGCAGTTCTTC
TRBJ1-2	-	TRBV5-6	TRBD1	CASSLEGQGVLANYGYTF	TGTGCCAGCAGCTTGGAGGGACAGGGCGTACTAGCTAACTATGGCTACACCTTC
TRBJ2-7	-	TRBV7-6	-	CASRCIGFYEQYF	TGTGCCAGCAGATGCATAGGGTTCTACGAGCAGTACTTC
TRBJ2-7	many	TRBV7-9	-	CASIPSGGGDYEQYF	TGTGCCAGCATCCCATCCGGCGGGGGCGACTACGAGCAGTACTTC
TRBJ2-5	few	TRBV5-1	TRBD1	CASSLAGTGEETQYF	TGCGCCAGCAGCTTGGCCGGGACAGGGGAAGAGACCCAGTACTTC
TRBJ2-5	-	TRBV7-2	-	CASARGDQETQYF	TGTGCCAGCGCCCGGGGAGACCAAGAGACCCAGTACTTC
TRBJ1-2	-	TRBV29-1	TRBD1	CSVGQGSGYTF	TGCAGCGTAGGACAGGGTTCTGGCTACACCTTC
TRBJ2-2	few	TRBV5-1	TRBD2	CASSLLAGSNTGELFF	TGCGCCAGCAGCCTTCTAGCGGGGTCCAACACCGGGGAGCTGTTTTTT
TRBJ2-5	few	TRBV11-2	TRBD2	CASSFRGLAEETQYF	TGTGCCAGCAGCTTTCGGGGACTAGCGGAAGAGACCCAGTACTTC
TRBJ2-5	few	TRBV18	-	CASSPAGRSQETQYF	TGTGCCAGCTCACCAGCGGGGCGCTCCCAAGAGACCCAGTACTTC
TRBJ1-2	few	TRBV2	-	CASSEMVGYTF	TGTGCCAGCAGCGAAATGGTGGGCTACACCTTC
TRBJ2-4	-	TRBV2	-	CASSESSRTGNIQYF	TGTGCCAGCAGTGAAAGCTCAAGAACAGGAAACATTCAGTACTTC
TRBJ1-2	many	TRBV2	-	CASSEKGYGYTF	TGTGCCAGCAGTGAAAAGGGTTATGGCTACACCTTC
TRBJ2-5	-	TRBV29-1	TRBD1	CSVEDGDRGAREQYF	TGCAGCGTTGAAGATGGGGACAGGGGGGCGAGGGAGCAGTACTTC
TRBJ2-1	few	TRBV5-1	-	CASSLEGQDYNEQFF	TGCGCCAGCAGCTTGGAGGGCCAGGACTACAATGAGCAGTTCTTC
TRBJ2-2	-	TRBV5-1	-	CASSLAGELFF	TGCGCCAGCAGCTTAGCCGGGGAGCTGTTTTTT
TRBJ2-3	few	TRBV30	-	CAWRISIDTQYF	TGTGCCTGGAGGATATCCATTGATACGCAGTATTTT
TRBJ2-3	-	TRBV5-1	-	CASSFTVLDTDTQYF	TGCGCCAGCAGCTTCACCGTTCTCGACACAGATACGCAGTATTTT
TRBJ1-1	few	TRBV6-6	-	CASSYGAGYTEAFF	TGTGCCAGCAGTTACGGGGCAGGCTACACTGAAGCTTTCTTT
TRBJ2-1	-	TRBV5-4	TRBD2	CASSLFTSGYNEQFF	TGTGCCAGCAGCTTATTCACTAGCGGGTACAATGAGCAGTTCTTC
TRBJ1-2	-	TRBV15	-	CATSRDPQGGDGYTF	TGTGCCACCAGCAGAGATCCCCAGGGTGGGGATGGCTACACCTTC